The following is a T cell receptor beta chain sequence with its context. Its antigen remains unknown. Single viable CD3+CD4+CD8-CD45RO+ cells were sorted as the memory CD4+ T cells. This CDR3 comprises 16 residues. The germline CDR1 and CDR2 sequences are SEHNR and FQNEAQ (reference sequence). V lost 5 bases and J lost 2; bases outside the gene matches: 10. The data belong to a study of memory CD4+ T cells and cytomegalovirus serostatus. Looking at the study overall: Of the healthy Belgian adults, fewer than 10 were CMV seropositive and 24 seronegative. Whole-study findings and limits: Median bootstrapped AUC for CMV status was approximately 0.96 originally, around 0.91 US-trained. CD4+ memory repertoires contained about two fifths of the roughly 160 reported CMV TCRbeta sequences.

Per the original methods: Out-of-frame sequences were removed, leaving 2 million to 2.5 million distinct TCRbeta sequences. TCRdb's table, derived via immunoSEQ multiplex PCR, lists solely in-frame clones and lacks some. The V and J calls and clone size are taken from that table; D and trimming were inferred from the DNA. The table lists some 87,000 clones, 80% of them singletons. What was sequenced was memory CD4+ T cells from blood. The chain uses TRBV7-9 and TRBJ2-3, with 7 bases lining up with TRBD2. The receptor was derived from an adult in good health and CMV-seropositive. In DNA, the CDR3 is TGTGCCAGCAGCCTCACTAGGGGAGGGACCACAGATACGCAGTATTTT. It yields the protein CASSLTRGGTTDTQYF.